The entry that follows covers one T cell receptor beta chain sequence. The ends were cut back, 0 bases at V and 5 bases at J, with 14 bases in the middle. This CDR3 is 15 amino acids long. Germline CDR1 is SGDLS and CDR2 is YYNGEE. The data were taken from a study of blood T cell repertoires in COVID-19. Overall study: Italy, Spain and the United States were the sources of the convalescent and acute COVID-19 samples.

Here immunoSEQ multiplex PCR was the method, and the copy in TCRdb shows in-frame clones only, minus some. This sample has around 300,000 clones, with 70% to 90% found just once. This sequence was found in a woman in her seventies with acute or convalescent COVID-19. Sequencing used peripheral blood. V gene TRBV9 combines with J gene TRBJ1-1; maybe TRBD1 (6 bases). Written as DNA, the CDR3 is TGTGCCAGCAGCGTAGGTCCAGGGGTCGGGACTGAAGCTTTCTTT. This gives the protein CASSVGPGVGTEAFF.